This T cell receptor (beta chain) was sequenced during a study of T cell repertoires in cytomegalovirus infection (dated by TCRdb to the late 2010s). For context, the study as a whole: Peptide stimulations targeted recently identified HLA-C-restricted CMV epitopes, whose presentation resists viral immunomodulation, together with well-studied HLA-B-restricted epitopes. Because public TCR beta signatures pointed to carriage of CMV infection together with the matching HLA type, the HLA type of each donor mattered for the analysis.

Including the terminal cysteine and phenylalanine, the CDR3 comprises 13 residues. Of all the DNA, just the CDR3 is kept, 39 bases in frame from base 1. Deletion took 5 bases off V and 8 bases off J, with a span of 12 bases between the germline ends. CDR1 is given as MNHEY and CDR2 as SMNVEV, both from the germline V gene (reference sequence). Read against the paper, the sample's treatment or condition label means: in vitro stimulation with specific CMV peptide epitopes to enrich CMV-specific T cells. Broad study findings and their caveats: The ex vivo response was dominated by HLA-C-restricted CMV-specific TCR beta clonotypes, which also provided the single most frequent clonotype in two of eight donors. Carriers of CMV infection plus the relevant HLA type were discriminated by the cumulative frequency of public TCR beta family members in the study cohort and in an independent roughly 400-donor cohort.

The sample was run on an Illumina HiSeq 1500. In TCRdb, the public reads were trimmed at Q25 with fastp and aligned with MiXCR, with productive beta chains retained. CDR3 protein duplicates are merged, each entry listing the most common genes and DNA. Within this sample are approximately 590,000 distinct CDR3 sequences, with about 39% of them counted one time only. The ten largest clones add up to around 48% of the sample. Remarks on this clonotype: No antigen is known for it. No much larger clonotype is one base removed from it; base qualities were not supplied.

This chain is built from TRBV27 and TRBJ1-4; there is no confident call for the D gene. The source was cultured PBMCs, collected from culture after CMV antigen stimulation. The receptor was derived from a human donor in good health (CMV status not recorded). Some clones in this sample may be carry-over from other donors' samples. This receptor carries the CDR3 CASSPGRREKLFF. The bases are TGTGCCAGCAGTCCGGGAAGGCGGGAAAAACTGTTTTTT.